These 2 T cell receptor beta chains were all obtained from the same sample, sequenced in a study of T-cell memory formation after mild COVID-19. TCRdb itself ran the 5' RACE reads through MiXCR, one entry per CDR3 protein. The sample holds hundreds of thousands of distinct CDR3 sequences, over 25% seen once. The sample consisted of PBMCs or a T cell subset sorted from them (not recorded which). Receptors originate from an adult woman who had mild COVID-19 (a few samples of this study predate the infection). Cell type and time point are not known.

This clonotype occurred a few times. The J gene is TRBJ2-1, the V gene TRBV5-1; either TRBD1 or TRBD2 may fit D (5 bases each). Per the germline V gene, CDR1 is SGHRS and CDR2 is YFSETQ. The V end was cut by 4 bases, the J end by 9 bases, with 20 bases between. This CDR3 spans 15 amino acids. This CDR3 reads CASSLSGPTGREQFF. The CDR3 DNA reads TGCGCCAGCAGCCTCTCGGGGCCCACCGGACGTGAGCAGTTCTTC.

This clonotype has more than one count but fewer than ten. The rearrangement links TRBV18 to TRBJ2-5, with D possibly being TRBD1 (5 bases). Per germline, CDR1 KGHSH and CDR2 LQKENI. V gave up 5 bases and J gave up 2 bases, with 12 bases separating them. This CDR3 is 14 amino acids long. CDR3 coding DNA: TGTGCCAGCTCATTTGGGGCAGAACAAGAGACCCAGTACTTC. Encoded protein: CASSFGAEQETQYF.